This TCR beta chain was captured in a study of T cell repertoires in cytomegalovirus infection. The wider study: CMV infection and matching HLA type were both indicated by public TCR beta signatures.

The CDR3 length is 13 residues. V lost 6 bases and J 7 bases, leaving 12 bases between the germline ends. The germline CDR1 and CDR2 sequences are SGHVS and FNYEAQ. A few counts support this clonotype. Its specificity is unknown. General study points: Identification of carriers of CMV plus the relevant HLA was performed using cumulative public TCR beta family frequency.

TCRdb itself ran the reads through MiXCR, one entry per CDR3 protein. The repertoire holds approximately 70,000 distinct CDR3 sequences, 20% seen once, with 55% to 75% in the top ten. V and J are TRBV7-6 and TRBJ2-2, with D maybe TRBD1 (6 bases). This TCR was recovered from a human donor in good health (CMV status not recorded). Some clones in this sample may be carry-over from other donors' samples. Source: CD8+ T cells from cultured PBMCs, taken from culture after CMV antigen stimulation. CDR3: CASRRGMDGELFF. The CDR3 nucleotides read TGTGCCAGCAGAAGGGGGATGGACGGGGAGCTGTTTTTT.